The rows below give T cell receptor beta chains drawn from one sample of a study of tumor-infiltrating lymphocytes in localized non-small cell lung cancer. Sequenced by immunoSEQ multiplex PCR; TCRdb stores in-frame clones only, minus some. The sample shows some 10,000 clones, 84% of them seen only once. The sample was lung tumor tissue. The receptors derive from a human donor with non-small cell lung cancer. CDR3s include the opening cysteine and the closing phenylalanine or tryptophan. The order of the fields is J gene, V gene, clone size, D gene, CDR3 protein, CDR3 DNA. The D gene is left open where the match is weak. Clone size is given for some rows only: seen once, a few or many times, or a class if the clone is expanded.

TRBJ2-3	TRBV6-1	-	-	CASPSGLHFTDTQYF	TGTGCCAGTCCCTCGGGCTTACACTTCACAGATACGCAGTATTTT
TRBJ2-1	TRBV5-1	-	TRBD2	CASSLILAAGNEQFF	TGCGCCAGCAGCTTGATACTAGCGGCTGGGAATGAGCAGTTCTTC
TRBJ1-5	TRBV27	-	-	CASSFWGANQPQHF	TGTGCCAGCAGTTTCTGGGGGGCAAATCAGCCCCAGCATTTT
TRBJ1-1	TRBV7-9	-	-	CASSLDVGGFSGTEAFF	TGTGCCAGCAGCTTAGACGTCGGGGGCTTTTCGGGCACTGAAGCTTTCTTT
TRBJ2-7	TRBV7-8	-	-	CASIKAGQWGDEQYF	TGTGCCAGCATCAAAGCGGGACAGTGGGGCGACGAGCAGTACTTC
TRBJ2-3	TRBV18	once	-	CASSLVAVSTDTQYF	TGTGCCAGCTCATTGGTAGCGGTTAGCACAGATACGCAGTATTTT
TRBJ1-1	TRBV6-5	few	TRBD1	CASSPLRTGYTEAFF	TGTGCCAGCAGTCCCCTTCGGACAGGATATACTGAAGCTTTCTTT
TRBJ1-1	TRBV28	-	TRBD1	CASRPTGVNTEAFF	TGTGCCAGCAGACCGACAGGGGTGAACACTGAAGCTTTCTTT
TRBJ2-5	TRBV10-1	-	-	CASREEGAEETQYF	TGCGCCAGCAGGGAGGAGGGGGCCGAAGAGACCCAGTACTTC
TRBJ2-7	TRBV20-1	-	-	CSARSRGEQYF	TGCAGTGCTAGATCACGAGGTGAGCAGTACTTC
TRBJ1-1	TRBV7-9	-	TRBD1	CASSYRDREAFF	TGTGCCAGCAGCTACCGGGACAGGGAAGCTTTCTTT
TRBJ2-1	TRBV19	-	TRBD1	CASSGTGNNEQFF	TGTGCCAGTAGCGGGACAGGGAACAATGAGCAGTTCTTC
TRBJ1-2	TRBV9	-	-	CASSISWRQGTNYGYTF	TGTGCCAGCAGCATTTCATGGAGGCAGGGGACTAACTATGGCTACACCTTC
TRBJ2-5	TRBV7-7	-	TRBD2	CASSLKAGGLETQYF	TGTGCCAGCAGCTTAAAAGCGGGGGGTTTGGAGACCCAGTACTTC
TRBJ1-3	TRBV6-1	-	-	CASSAVARLNSGNTIYF	TGTGCCAGCAGTGCCGTCGCCAGGCTGAACTCTGGAAACACCATATATTTT
TRBJ1-2	TRBV19	-	-	CASGDGYTF	TGTGCCAGTGGCGACGGCTACACCTTC
TRBJ1-2	TRBV7-2	-	-	CASSLDGREGGYTF	TGTGCCAGCAGCTTAGATGGCAGGGAGGGTGGCTACACCTTC
TRBJ2-1	TRBV5-5	-	-	CASSTGPYNEQFF	TGTGCCAGCAGCACGGGTCCCTACAATGAGCAGTTCTTC
TRBJ2-5	TRBV7-9	-	TRBD1	CASSLAGGMETQYF	TGTGCCAGCAGCTTGGCAGGGGGAATGGAGACCCAGTACTTC
TRBJ1-4	TRBV4-1	-	-	CASSQDGSNEKLFF	TGCGCCAGCAGCCAAGACGGGTCGAATGAAAAACTGTTTTTT
TRBJ2-7	TRBV7-9	-	-	CASSLGADEQYF	TGTGCCAGCAGCTTGGGGGCGGATGAGCAGTACTTC
TRBJ1-5	TRBV6-5	-	-	CASSPRREPQHF	TGTGCCAGCAGTCCCCGCCGGGAGCCCCAGCATTTT
TRBJ2-3	TRBV7-2	once	-	CASSLQSSVGTDTQYF	TGTGCCAGCAGCTTACAGAGTAGCGTCGGCACAGATACGCAGTATTTT
TRBJ2-2	TRBV5-4	-	TRBD2	CASSQGLVPTGELFF	TGTGCCAGCAGCCAGGGACTAGTCCCCACCGGGGAGCTGTTTTTT
TRBJ2-1	TRBV4-2	-	TRBD2	CASSQDGAGGSSYNEQFF	TGTGCCAGCAGCCAAGATGGAGCGGGGGGGAGCTCCTACAATGAGCAGTTCTTC
TRBJ2-1	TRBV15	few	TRBD2	CATSKGPGGLAGVGEQFF	TGTGCCACCAGCAAGGGACCAGGGGGACTAGCGGGAGTCGGTGAGCAGTTCTTC
TRBJ1-5	TRBV30	-	-	CALGRGFGQPQHF	TGTGCCCTGGGGAGGGGTTTCGGTCAGCCCCAGCATTTT
TRBJ1-1	TRBV6-5	once	-	CASTPGTSEAFF	TGTGCCAGCACCCCAGGGACATCAGAAGCTTTCTTT
TRBJ2-5	TRBV13	-	-	CASSSLRDNQETQYF	TGTGCCAGCAGCTCCCTCCGGGACAACCAAGAGACCCAGTACTTC